The T cell receptor beta chain under discussion was sequenced for a study of T cell responses to AZD1222 COVID-19 vaccine. This CDR3 has 17 amino acids. Germline values: CDR1 LNHNV, CDR2 YYDKDF (reference sequence). The V gene end was trimmed by 4 bases and the J gene end by 2 bases; junction bases not matched to a gene: 11. Libraries were prepared by immunoSEQ multiplex PCR; TCRdb keeps only in-frame clonotypes and omits some of them. The sample has 120,000 to 150,000 clones; about 92% are singletons. The sequence derives from an adult in good health. Sequenced here: peripheral blood, sampled on day 0 of AZD1222 vaccination. This chain connects TRBV15 to TRBJ2-1; 7 positions agree with TRBD1. Here the CDR3 reads CATSTDRDHTPYNEQFF. The CDR3 region has the DNA TGTGCCACCAGCACCGACAGGGACCACACTCCCTACAATGAGCAGTTCTTC.